These T cell receptor beta chains were read from a single sample in a study of immune evolution from preneoplasia to lung adenocarcinoma. Only in-frame clones appear in the TCRdb table, and some are missing; sequencing was by immunoSEQ multiplex PCR. The data hold about 9,800 clones, with 75% to 80% observed a single time. The sample consisted of FFPE lung adenocarcinoma in situ tissue. The receptors stem from a person aged 80 or over with lung adenocarcinoma. Both conserved end residues are part of each CDR3. A D gene is named only where the DNA matches it firmly. For some rows the clone size is stated as once, few or many, or as a class when expanded; others skip it.

TGTGCCAGCAGCTTCGACAGGGGAGGTGAAAAACTGTTTTTT | CASSFDRGGEKLFF | TRBJ1-4 | few | TRBV5-4 | TRBD1 | 14
TGCGCCAGCAGCCAAGATTTTGGCGGGGGGGCCTCGGATACGCAGTATTTT | CASSQDFGGGASDTQYF | TRBJ2-3 | NA | TRBV4-3 | TRBD2 | 17
TGTGCCAGCAACCCACTCTCCCAAGACTTGGGTGGCTACACCTTC | CASNPLSQDLGGYTF | TRBJ1-2 | once | TRBV28 | NA | 15
TGTGCCAGCAGTTACCCCGGGACTAGCGGGGATAATGAGCAGTTCTTC | CASSYPGTSGDNEQFF | TRBJ2-1 | NA | TRBV6-5 | TRBD2 | 16
TGTGCCAGCAGCGTTATGACGGGGAATCAGCCCCAGCATTTT | CASSVMTGNQPQHF | TRBJ1-5 | NA | TRBV2 | NA | 14
TGTGCCTGGAGCCGAGACTACAATGAGCAGTTCTTC | CAWSRDYNEQFF | TRBJ2-1 | NA | TRBV30 | NA | 12
TGTGCCAGCAGCTTACAAGAGACCCAGTACTTC | CASSLQETQYF | TRBJ2-5 | NA | TRBV11-2 | NA | 11
TGTGCCAGCAGCTTCGTCAGGGGTAGCAATCAGCCCCAGCATTTT | CASSFVRGSNQPQHF | TRBJ1-5 | NA | TRBV7-8 | NA | 15
TGTGCCAGCAGCGATGGGGGAGGCCGCTATGAGCAGTTCTTC | CASSDGGGRYEQFF | TRBJ2-1 | NA | TRBV11-2 | NA | 14
TGTGCCAGCATCCCCCGGGGGGGCACAGATACGCAGTATTTT | CASIPRGGTDTQYF | TRBJ2-3 | NA | TRBV28 | TRBD2 | 14
TGTGCCAGCAGGACCGGGGGGGCCGGTTCAGATACGCAGTATTTT | CASRTGGAGSDTQYF | TRBJ2-3 | NA | TRBV6-5 | TRBD2 | 15
TGCGCCAGCAGCCGGCTCGACGGCGGGGGGTACTATGGCTACACCTTC | CASSRLDGGGYYGYTF | TRBJ1-2 | NA | TRBV4-3 | NA | 16
TGTGCCAGCAGGTCGTGGGGGACCAGCTACGAGCAGTACTTC | CASRSWGTSYEQYF | TRBJ2-7 | few | TRBV28 | NA | 14
TGTGCTAGCAGCCCGAGCACAGGGGGAGAGACCCAGTACTTC | CASSPSTGGETQYF | TRBJ2-5 | NA | TRBV7-7 | TRBD1 | 14
TGTGCCAGCAGCGCCGGGGGGCCGGCCGGGGAGCTGTTTTTT | CASSAGGPAGELFF | TRBJ2-2 | NA | TRBV7-3 | NA | 14
TGTGCCAGCAGTGACGCAGTCAGGGTAAACTATGGCTACACCTTC | CASSDAVRVNYGYTF | TRBJ1-2 | NA | TRBV6-4 | NA | 15
TGTGCCAGCAGTACCCCTAGCGGGGGTAACTACGAGCAGTACTTC | CASSTPSGGNYEQYF | TRBJ2-7 | NA | TRBV6-5 | TRBD2 | 15
TGTGCCAGCTCCCCACCCCACACAGATACGCAGTATTTT | CASSPPHTDTQYF | TRBJ2-3 | NA | TRBV18 | NA | 13
TGTGCCAGCATGGGGACGGGGGGGCAGGCAGATACGCAGTATTTT | CASMGTGGQADTQYF | TRBJ2-3 | once | TRBV2 | TRBD2 | 15
TGCGCCAGCAGCCAAGGACGACAGGAGAGGCACGAGCAGTACTTC | CASSQGRQERHEQYF | TRBJ2-7 | NA | TRBV4-3 | NA | 15
TGTGCCAGCAGCTTGGACAGGGAGGGCTACACCTTC | CASSLDREGYTF | TRBJ1-2 | NA | TRBV5-4 | NA | 12
TGTGCCAGCAGCTTGGAAGGACGGGGGTCAAACAATGAGCAGTTCTTC | CASSLEGRGSNNEQFF | TRBJ2-1 | NA | TRBV5-4 | NA | 16
TGTGCCAGCAGCCCGGGGGACACCGGGGAGCTGTTTTTT | CASSPGDTGELFF | TRBJ2-2 | NA | TRBV14 | NA | 13
TGTGCCAGCAGTCCGCCCGGAGAAGGGAATGAAAAACTGTTTTTT | CASSPPGEGNEKLFF | TRBJ1-4 | medium-sized | TRBV6-6 | NA | 15
TGTGCCAGCAGCCGCGTCAAGACAGGGGGCATCAATGAGCAGTTCTTC | CASSRVKTGGINEQFF | TRBJ2-1 | NA | TRBV5-4 | TRBD1 | 16
TGTGCCAGTGGGACAGGGGGGGAAAAACTGTTTTTT | CASGTGGEKLFF | TRBJ1-4 | few | TRBV6-5 | TRBD1 | 12
TGTGCCAGCAGTCGAACTGACAGCAGCACCGGGGAGCTGTTTTTT | CASSRTDSSTGELFF | TRBJ2-2 | NA | TRBV6-6 | NA | 15
TGTGCCAGCAGCGTAGCGGGGAACCGTTCACCCCTCCACTTT | CASSVAGNRSPLHF | TRBJ1-6 | NA | TRBV9 | NA | 14
TGTGCCAGCAGCTTGCGGGGCCCTCACGAGCAGTACTTC | CASSLRGPHEQYF | TRBJ2-7 | NA | TRBV5-4 | NA | 13
TGTGCCAGCAGCTTAAGAGGCAACTATGGCTACACCTTC | CASSLRGNYGYTF | TRBJ1-2 | NA | TRBV7-2 | NA | 13
TGCGCCAGCAGCCCAGGGAGGGCCGTCACCTATGGCTACACCTTC | CASSPGRAVTYGYTF | TRBJ1-2 | once | TRBV4-3 | NA | 15
TGTGCCAGCAGAGTCCTCGCTCACCAAGAGACCCAGTACTTC | CASRVLAHQETQYF | TRBJ2-5 | NA | TRBV6-5 | NA | 14
TGTGCCAGCAGCCCAGTGGGGCAGAATCAGCCCCAGCATTTT | CASSPVGQNQPQHF | TRBJ1-5 | once | TRBV7-2 | NA | 14
TGTGCCAGCAGTTCCCAGGGGGCGCGTCAGCCCCAGCATTTT | CASSSQGARQPQHF | TRBJ1-5 | NA | TRBV6-6 | TRBD1 | 14
TGTGCCAGCAGCCCACTGGACAGGGCAGAAGAGACCCAGTACTTC | CASSPLDRAEETQYF | TRBJ2-5 | NA | TRBV7-2 | TRBD1 | 15
TGTGCCAGCAGTTCTTTGGACGCCTACGAGCAGTACTTC | CASSSLDAYEQYF | TRBJ2-7 | once | TRBV11-3 | NA | 13
TGTGCCAGTAGTATCCGAGGCACAGATACGCAGTATTTT | CASSIRGTDTQYF | TRBJ2-3 | NA | TRBV19 | NA | 13
TGTGCCAGCAGTCGGGACAGTGGGGTTCAGCCCCAGCATTTT | CASSRDSGVQPQHF | TRBJ1-5 | NA | TRBV7-9 | TRBD1 | 14
TGCGCCAGCAGCTTTGACGCTACTGGAAACACCATATATTTT | CASSFDATGNTIYF | TRBJ1-3 | NA | TRBV5-1 | NA | 14
TGTGCCAGCAGGACAACACAGGGGAATCAGCCCCAGCATTTT | CASRTTQGNQPQHF | TRBJ1-5 | NA | TRBV6-5 | TRBD1 | 14
TGCGCCAGCAGCCAAGTCCCAGGATCCAACGTCCTGACTTTC | CASSQVPGSNVLTF | TRBJ2-6 | NA | TRBV4-3 | NA | 14
TGTGCCAGCAGGGTAGGGGGGATGGAGACCCAGTACTTC | CASRVGGMETQYF | TRBJ2-5 | NA | TRBV28 | NA | 13
TGCAGCGTTAGGCGGGACAGGGGGAAGGAGACCCAGTACTTC | CSVRRDRGKETQYF | TRBJ2-5 | NA | TRBV29-1 | TRBD1 | 14
TGTGCCAGCTCACCACCGTCGAAGGGATCCAACACTGAAGCTTTCTTT | CASSPPSKGSNTEAFF | TRBJ1-1 | few | TRBV18 | NA | 16
TGCGCCAGCAGCCAAGATCGGGACAGCTATCTTTATGGCTACACCTTC | CASSQDRDSYLYGYTF | TRBJ1-2 | once | TRBV4-3 | TRBD1 | 16
TGTGCCAGCAGCTTATCGGGGGGCGCAGAGACCCAGTACTTC | CASSLSGGAETQYF | TRBJ2-5 | NA | TRBV13 | NA | 14
TGTGCCAGCAGCTTGCGGAACAGGGGCTCATATAGCAATCAGCCCCAGCATTTT | CASSLRNRGSYSNQPQHF | TRBJ1-5 | NA | TRBV5-6 | TRBD1 | 18
TGTGCCAGCAGCCAAGAAGTTCTGGGGGGCCCTGAAGCTTTCTTT | CASSQEVLGGPEAFF | TRBJ1-1 | NA | TRBV4-2 | NA | 15